This T cell receptor beta chain appears in the sequencing data of a study of blood T cell repertoires in COVID-19. Germline assignment: CDR1 LNHDA and CDR2 SQIVND (reference sequence). V gave up 1 base and J gave up 7 bases; unmatched junction bases: 5. The CDR3 contains 15 residues. Method: immunoSEQ multiplex PCR; TCRdb's copy keeps in-frame clones and lacks some. The table has tens of thousands of clones, approximately 86% seen once. The sequence derives from a man in his sixties with COVID-19, enrolled during active disease. The rearrangement uses TRBV19 and TRBJ2-1; 9 bases are a match to TRBD2. Material: peripheral blood. The CDR3 region is CASSIGTSVWNEQFF. For the CDR3, the DNA is TGTGCCAGTAGTATAGGGACTAGCGTGTGGAATGAGCAGTTCTTC.